One sample yielded the 24 T cell receptor beta chains listed below, sequenced in a study of persistence of HIV-infected CD4 T cells. This was the immunoSEQ version 4 assay in survey mode. Measured with immunoSEQ multiplex PCR; TCRdb has only the in-frame clones, and not every one. The top ten clones hold approximately 39% of a sample with several thousand clones, around 60% of them seen once. The stimulus was lysate of CMV-infected fibroblasts, about 11 ug/mL. CD4+ T cells upregulating both CD40 ligand and CD69 were sorted as responding cells. Their cognate antigens are unknown. This specimen was CD4+ T cells sorted from PBMCs after roughly 18-hour stimulation, taken from a patient who received antiretroviral therapy. The receptors were sampled from an adult man with HIV who was CMV-seropositive.

With regard to this clone: It may be a read error: a sequence one base away is much more abundant. The CDR3 loop is CASRLQGSYGQYF. The CDR3 DNA sequence: TGTGCCAGCAGGTTACAGGGATCCTACGGGCAGTACTTC. The chain employs TRBV2 and TRBJ2-7, with D perhaps matching TRBD1 (6 bases). CDR1 and CDR2 (germline): SNHLY, FYNNEI. The CDR3 runs 13 residues. The full variable domain, in which reference TRBV2 and TRBJ2-7 provide the parts outside the CDR3, is EPEVTQTPSHQVTQMGQEVILRCVPISNHLYFYWYRQILGQKVEFLVSFYNNEISEKSEIFDDQFSVERPDGSNFTLKIRSTKLEDSAMYFCASRLQGSYGQYFGPGTRLTVT.

V is TRBV4-1 and J is TRBJ1-4, with a possible D match to TRBD1 (5 bases). Per the germline V gene, CDR1 is MGHRA and CDR2 is YSYEKL. The CDR3 contains 17 residues. Trimming cost V 4 bases and J 0 bases, with 15 bases left between them. This CDR3 is CASSPGPGGATNEKLFF. As DNA, the CDR3 is TGCGCCAGCAGCCCCGGGCCTGGAGGGGCAACTAATGAAAAACTGTTTTTT.

J is TRBJ2-3 and V is TRBV24-1, with 9 bases identical to TRBD2. Germline V CDR1 and CDR2: KGHDR, SFDVKD. This CDR3 region has 17 residues. Germline trimming cut 3 bases from V and 11 bases from J; bases unmatched to any gene: 17. The CDR3 DNA reads TGTGCCACCAGTGATCCGGGCATAGCGGGGGCCTCGATGGTGCAGTATTTT. Translated, it gives CATSDPGIAGASMVQYF.

In its sample, this clone is medium-sized. CDR3 residues: CASSLLTAGYGYTF. The CDR3 DNA reads TGTGCCAGCAGTTTATTGACGGCAGGCTATGGCTACACCTTC. This chain joins TRBV28 and TRBJ1-2, with D unresolved. The CDR3 totals 14 residues. The V end was cut by 1 base, the J end by 4 bases, with 10 bases between. Looked up from germline, CDR1 is MDHEN and CDR2 is SYDVKM.

Points on this clone: A much larger clone lies a single base off, so this may be a read error. This sample also contains other DNA sequences that code for the same CDR3. The chain has TRBV5-6 and TRBJ1-5; D may be TRBD1 (6 bases). The CDR3 contains 14 residues. CDR1 SGHDT and CDR2 YYEEEE come from the germline V gene. V was pared by 2 bases and J by 2 bases, with 8 bases between. CDR3 sequence reads: CASSFQGRNQPQHF. The CDR3 nucleotides read TGTGCCAGCAGCTTTCAGGGGCGCAATCAGCCCCAGCATTTT.

The chain couples TRBV4-2 to TRBJ2-1; no firm D call. CDR1 is LGHNA, CDR2 YNFKEQ, per germline. V lost 0 bases to trimming and J lost 4 bases, with 7 bases between them. The CDR3 consists of 14 residues. The chain's CDR3 is CASSQDWGYNEQFF. The CDR3 DNA follows: TGTGCCAGCAGCCAAGATTGGGGTTACAATGAGCAGTTCTTC.

This clone occurred a few times. The chain couples TRBV28 to TRBJ1-5; TRBD1 agrees at 8 bases. Trimming at V came to 3 bases and at J to 4 bases, leaving 2 bases not matched to a gene. The CDR3 contains 14 residues. CDR1 MDHEN and CDR2 SYDVKM come from the germline V gene. CDR3 coding DNA: TGTGCCAGCAGTTTCCGACAGGGGAATCAGCCCCAGCATTTT. Its translation: CASSFRQGNQPQHF.

This chain joins TRBV14 and TRBJ2-7, with TRBD2 matching 14 bases. From germline, CDR1 is SGHDN and CDR2 FVKESK. This CDR3 has 18 residues. J gave up 2 bases and V 2 bases, and 8 bases lay outside the gene matches. CDR3 amino acids: CASSQSGTSGGRTYEQYF. CDR3 coding DNA: TGTGCCAGCAGCCAATCCGGGACTAGCGGGGGAAGGACCTACGAGCAGTACTTC.

The CDR3 bases are TGTGCCACCAGAGTCGGACGGGTGAGGTACACCGGGGAGCTGTTTTTT. Amino acid sequence: CATRVGRVRYTGELFF. The rearrangement links TRBV13 to TRBJ2-2, with no clear D. CDR3 length equals 16 residues. Between the trimmed V and J ends, which lost 10 bases and 3 bases, there was a span of 21 bases. Germline-derived CDR1 and CDR2 are PRHDT and FYEKMQ (reference sequence). The full variable domain, rest sourced from reference TRBV13 and TRBJ2-2, is AAGVIQSPRHLIKEKRETATLKCYPIPRHDTVYWYQQGPGQDPQFLISFYEKMQSDKGSIPDRFSAQQFSDYHSELNMSSLELGDSALYFCATRVGRVRYTGELFFGEGSRLTVL.

This clone was seen once. The gene calls are TRBV28 and TRBJ1-1; the D is unclear. Trimming took 5 bases from V and 1 from J, leaving 11 bases between them. The CDR3 is made up of 14 amino acids. Per germline, CDR1 MDHEN and CDR2 SYDVKM. CDR3 residues: CASSPTRQNTEAFF. CDR3 nucleotide sequence: TGTGCCAGCAGTCCAACCCGCCAGAACACTGAAGCTTTCTTT.

V is TRBV5-1 and J is TRBJ2-2, with TRBD1 identical over 8 bases. Germline V gene lookup returns CDR1 SGHRS and CDR2 YFSETQ. The CDR3 has 17 residues. The V segment lost 2 bases and the J segment 0 bases; nucleotides outside the gene matches: 6. The CDR3, as DNA: TGCGCCAGCAGCTTAGGGGACAGGCGCACGAACACCGGGGAGCTGTTTTTT. Its translation is CASSLGDRRTNTGELFF.

This clone was counted a few times. The gene calls are TRBV28 and TRBJ1-3, with D unclear. Trimming removed 5 bases from V and 0 bases from J, with 8 bases in between. This CDR3 spans 14 amino acids. Germline V lookup: CDR1 MDHEN, CDR2 SYDVKM. CDR3 DNA sequence: TGTGCCAGCAGTCCCCAGGTCTCTGGAAACACCATATATTTT. It is translated as CASSPQVSGNTIYF. Complete variable domain (other parts from reference TRBV28 and TRBJ1-3): DVKVTQSSRYLVKRTGEKVFLECVQDMDHENMFWYRQDPGLGLRLIYFSYDVKMKEKGDIPEGYSVSREKKERFSLILESASTNQTSMYLCASSPQVSGNTIYFGEGSWLTVV.

The CDR3, as DNA: TGTGCCAGTAATGGGACAGGGGACGAAAAACTGTTTTTT. It codes for CASNGTGDEKLFF. The rearrangement uses TRBV19 and TRBJ1-4; 10 bases match TRBD1. V shed 7 bases and J 8 bases; nucleotides not matched to a gene: 4. CDR1 LNHDA and CDR2 SQIVND come from the germline V gene (reference sequence). This CDR3 region has 13 residues.

The chain carries TRBV3-1 (or the pseudogene TRBV3-2) and TRBJ2-5, with unresolved D. CDR3 size: 11 residues. V was pared by 1 base and J by 9 bases, with 6 bases between. Looked up from germline, CDR1 is LGHDT and CDR2 is YNNKEL (reference sequence). For the CDR3, the DNA is TGTGCCAGCAGCCAAGTCGAGGCCCAGTACTTC. Amino acid sequence: CASSQVEAQYF.

The chain has TRBV12-3 or TRBV12-4 and TRBJ2-7; D is unresolved. Deletions cut 5 bases from V and 6 bases from J, with 8 bases between. This CDR3 spans 11 amino acids. The CDR3 sequence is CASSILGEQYF. For the CDR3, the DNA is TGTGCCAGCAGTATCTTGGGCGAGCAGTACTTC.

V is TRBV23-1 and J is TRBJ2-1, with 11 nucleotides matching TRBD2. TRBV23-1 is annotated as an ORF whose role is uncertain. J was trimmed by 2 bases and V by 2 bases; bases with no gene match: 5. The CDR3 spans 17 residues. CDR3 protein: CASSQLPSGGTYNEQFF. For the CDR3, the DNA is TGCGCCAGCAGTCAACTTCCTAGCGGGGGGACCTACAATGAGCAGTTCTTC.

The chain carries TRBV30 and TRBJ1-3; 7 positions match TRBD1. Germline V gene sequence: CDR1 GTSNPN, CDR2 SVGIG (reference sequence). Trimming took 3 bases from V and 4 from J; bases not matched to a gene: 3. The CDR3 sequence is 13 residues long. Written as DNA, the CDR3 is TGTGCCTGGAGGACAGGGATGGGAAACACCATATATTTT. Translated, it gives CAWRTGMGNTIYF.

The rearrangement links TRBV28 to TRBJ2-3; 10 bases are a match to TRBD2. Germline CDR1 reads MDHEN; CDR2 reads SYDVKM. The CDR3 contains 18 residues. The J segment lost 1 base and the V segment lost 3 bases, leaving 10 bases of the junction unmatched. CDR3 sequence (DNA): TGTGCCAGCAGTTTTGGGGATCTAGCGGGGGCCCGCACAGATACGCAGTATTTT. Protein: CASSFGDLAGARTDTQYF.

This chain links TRBV7-6 with TRBJ2-6; either TRBD1 or TRBD2 may supply D (5 bases each). Trimming shortened V by 4 bases and J by 0 bases, and 13 bases separated the two germline ends. The CDR3 spans 17 residues. The germline CDR1 and CDR2 sequences are SGHVS and FNYEAQ. The CDR3 DNA is TGTGCCAGCAGCTCACGAGGGGCTATCTCTGGGGCCAACGTCCTGACTTTC. The encoded protein is CASSSRGAISGANVLTF. Filled out from reference TRBV7-6 and TRBJ2-6, the complete variable domain reads GAGVSQSPRYKVTKRGQDVALRCDPISGHVSLYWYRQALGQGPEFLTYFNYEAQQDKSGLPNDRFSAERPEGSISTLTIQRTEQRDSAMYRCASSSRGAISGANVLTFGAGSRLTVL.

V usage is TRBV18 and J usage is TRBJ2-5; 11 bases align to TRBD1. The J segment lost 2 bases and the V segment lost 0 bases, leaving 2 bases of the junction unmatched. Germline-derived CDR1 and CDR2 are KGHSH and LQKENI. This CDR3 has 16 amino acids. The CDR3 DNA reads TGTGCCAGCTCACCACCGGACAGGGGGCGACAAGAGACCCAGTACTTC. Its translation: CASSPPDRGRQETQYF.

The gene calls are TRBV2 and TRBJ1-2; possibly TRBD1 for D (6 bases). CDR1 is SNHLY, CDR2 FYNNEI, per germline. CDR3 length: 15 residues. Trimming took 4 bases from V and 8 from J, leaving 20 bases between them. CDR3 DNA sequence: TGTGCCAGCAGTGCCGGACAGTACGGCGGACGAGGCTACACCTTC. Encoded protein: CASSAGQYGGRGYTF.

V is TRBV6-5 and J is TRBJ1-4; D call uncertain. Trimming took 0 bases from V and 8 from J, leaving 7 bases between them. The CDR3 totals 13 residues. Germline CDR1 MNHEY, CDR2 SVGAGI. This chain's CDR3 is CASSYSASEKLFF. Written as DNA, the CDR3 is TGTGCCAGCAGTTACTCGGCATCCGAAAAACTGTTTTTT.

The chain has TRBV28 and TRBJ1-6, with unresolved D. CDR3 size: 13 residues. The germline gives CDR1 MDHEN, CDR2 SYDVKM. V was cut by 4 bases and J by 2 bases, with 3 bases left in between. The CDR3: CASSYPYNSPLHF. CDR3 nucleotides: TGTGCCAGCAGTTACCCCTATAATTCACCCCTCCACTTT.

This clone was counted between two and nine times. V and J are TRBV5-6 and TRBJ1-1; no firm D call. Germline V lookup: CDR1 SGHDT, CDR2 YYEEEE. The CDR3 is 16 residues long. V dropped 1 base and J dropped 2 bases, with 15 bases sitting between them. CDR3 loop: CASSLFGGGGNTEAFF. The CDR3 DNA is TGTGCCAGCAGCTTGTTTGGAGGCGGAGGCAACACTGAAGCTTTCTTT.